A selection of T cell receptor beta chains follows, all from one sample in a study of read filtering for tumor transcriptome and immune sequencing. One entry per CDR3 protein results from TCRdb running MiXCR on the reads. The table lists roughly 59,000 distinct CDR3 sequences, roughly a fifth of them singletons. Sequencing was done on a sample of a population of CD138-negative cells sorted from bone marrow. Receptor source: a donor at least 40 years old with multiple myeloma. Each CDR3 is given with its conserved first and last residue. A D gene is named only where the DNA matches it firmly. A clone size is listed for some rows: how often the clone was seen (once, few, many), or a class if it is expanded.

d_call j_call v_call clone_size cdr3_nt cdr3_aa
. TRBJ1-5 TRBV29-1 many TGCAGGATTCCAGGGAAAGGCAATCAGCCCCAGCATTTT CRIPGKGNQPQHF
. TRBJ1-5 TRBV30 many TGTGCCTGGAGTAAGCAGGGGTACGAATTTCATGGCAATCAGCCCCAGCATTTT CAWSKQGYEFHGNQPQHF
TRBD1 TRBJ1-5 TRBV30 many TGTGCCTGGAGGGTGGCAGGGGGCAGTCAGCCCCAGCATTTT CAWRVAGGSQPQHF
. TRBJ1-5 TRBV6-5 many TGTGCCAGCAGCCCAAGGGCCAGGTTTTCTTTTAGCAATCAGCCCCAGCATTTT CASSPRARFSFSNQPQHF
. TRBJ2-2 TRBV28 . TGTGCCAGCAGTCCCCCCGGGCCCACCGGGGAGCTGTTTTTT CASSPPGPTGELFF
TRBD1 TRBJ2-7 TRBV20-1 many TGCAGTGCGGCTCCCCCCCCCCGACAGGGATCCTACGAGCAGTACTTC CSAAPPPRQGSYEQYF
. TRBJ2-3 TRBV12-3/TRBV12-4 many TGTGTCAGCAGTTTGGCTAGTTGGGTAACAGATACGCAGTATTTT CVSSLASWVTDTQYF
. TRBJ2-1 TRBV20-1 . TGCAGTCCCCTAACCCGTGACTGGTACAATGCGCAGTTCTTC CSPLTRDWYNAQFF
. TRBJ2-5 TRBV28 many TGTGCCAGCAGCCCCTACGGGACCCAGTACTTC CASSPYGTQYF
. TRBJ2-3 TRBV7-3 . TGTGCCAGCAGCTCAACTCCGGGACCCCGGGGAGATACGCAGTATTTT CASSSTPGPRGDTQYF
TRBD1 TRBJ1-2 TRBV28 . TGTGCCAGCAGTTTAGGGACGGGACAGTACTATGGCTACACCTTC CASSLGTGQYYGYTF
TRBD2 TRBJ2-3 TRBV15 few TGTGCCACCAGCAGAGATGGGGGGCGGCTAGCGGGGTCAAGCACAGATACGCAGTATTTT CATSRDGGRLAGSSTDTQYF
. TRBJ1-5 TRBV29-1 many TGCAGCGTTGTTTGGGGCGGCACACAGAGCAATCAGCCCCAGCATTTT CSVVWGGTQSNQPQHF
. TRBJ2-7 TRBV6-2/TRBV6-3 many TGTGCCAGCAGAAGGGGTCAGGGCCTCTACGAGCAGTACTTC CASRRGQGLYEQYF
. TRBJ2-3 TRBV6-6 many TGTGCCGGAGGAGGGAGCACAGATACGCAGTATTTT CAGGGSTDTQYF
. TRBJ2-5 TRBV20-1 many TGCAGTGCCATGGGCGAAGAGACCCAGTACTTC CSAMGEETQYF
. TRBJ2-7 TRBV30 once TGTGCCTGGGCCTCTGGAGTGGCCTACGAGCAGTACTTC CAWASGVAYEQYF
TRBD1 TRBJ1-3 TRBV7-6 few TGTGCCAGCAGCCCAGGGACAGCTCGCTCTGGAAACACCATATATTTT CASSPGTARSGNTIYF
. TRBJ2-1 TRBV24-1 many TGTGCCACCAGTGACTTAGGCGACGGTTTTGGTGAGCAGTTCTTC CATSDLGDGFGEQFF
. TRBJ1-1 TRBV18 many TGTGCCAGCTCCCTAAGTGTGTCAGAAAACACTGAAGCTTTCTTT CASSLSVSENTEAFF
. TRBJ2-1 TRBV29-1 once TGCAGTGTTGACGAAGGGCGAAATGAGCAGTTCTTC CSVDEGRNEQFF
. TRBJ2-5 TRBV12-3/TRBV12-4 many TGTGCCAGCAGTTTAGCCCGAGGGGGGGAGGCCCAGTACTTC CASSLARGGEAQYF
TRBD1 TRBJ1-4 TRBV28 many TGTGCCAGCACTCAGGCGGGACAGGGGGCAGGAACTAATGAAAAACTGTTTTTT CASTQAGQGAGTNEKLFF
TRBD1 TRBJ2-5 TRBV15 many TGTGCCACCAAAACAGGGGCCGAAGAGACCCAGTACTTC CATKTGAEETQYF
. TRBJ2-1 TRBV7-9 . TGTACCAGCAGCCGGGGACTCTCCAGTGAGCAGTTCTTC CTSSRGLSSEQFF
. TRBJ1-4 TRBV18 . TGTGCCAGCTCACCACGCCAGGCTGGAGCTAATGGAAAACTGTTTTTT CASSPRQAGANGKLFF
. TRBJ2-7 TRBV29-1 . TGCAGCGTTGAGGGGACGGATTCCTACGAGCAGTACTTC CSVEGTDSYEQYF
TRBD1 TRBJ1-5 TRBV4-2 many TGTGCCAGCAGGGGACTTAGGGACAGGCATTTT CASRGLRDRHF
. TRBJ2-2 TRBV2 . TGTGCCAGCAGTCCTGACGGGTCCGGGGAGCTGTTTTTT CASSPDGSGELFF
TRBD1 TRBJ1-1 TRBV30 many TGTGCCTGGACAGGACCGCAACCGGGACAGGGAACTGAAGCTTTCTTT CAWTGPQPGQGTEAFF
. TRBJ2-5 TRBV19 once TGTGCCAGTAGTGCCTCCAGGGCAGGGACCCAGTACTTC CASSASRAGTQYF
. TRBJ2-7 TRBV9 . TGTGCCAGCAGCGTAGCGGGACGGTCCTACGAGCAGTACTTC CASSVAGRSYEQYF
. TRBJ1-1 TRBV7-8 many TGTGCCAGCAGCCCTCAGATCATGAACACTGAAGCTTTCTTT CASSPQIMNTEAFF
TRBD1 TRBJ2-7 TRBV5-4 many TGTGCCAGCAGCTTTCCGACAGGGGGCCGAAGCGAGCAGTACTTC CASSFPTGGRSEQYF
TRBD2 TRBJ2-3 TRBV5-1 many TGCGCCAGCAGCCTCTCACCCGGACTAGGCACAGATACGCAGTATTTT CASSLSPGLGTDTQYF
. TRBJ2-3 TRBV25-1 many TGTGCCAGCAGTGAACATCGGACAGGCACAGATACGCAGTATTTT CASSEHRTGTDTQYF
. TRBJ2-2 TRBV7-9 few TGTGCCAGCAGCTTAGCGAACCCCGCCGGGGAGCTGTTTTTT CASSLANPAGELFF
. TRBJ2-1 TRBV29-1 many TGCAGCGCACAGGGTGCGATTGGTGAGCAGTTCTTC CSAQGAIGEQFF
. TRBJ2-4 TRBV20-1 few TGCAGTGTCGACCGGGACCCTGGAGCCAAAAACATTCAGTACTTC CSVDRDPGAKNIQYF
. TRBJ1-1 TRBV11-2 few TGTGCCAGCAGCTCTATCGGCGGGGTTGGGACTGAAGCTTTCTTT CASSSIGGVGTEAFF
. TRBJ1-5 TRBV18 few TGTGCCAGCTCACCCACAGTGAATCAGCCCCAGCATTTT CASSPTVNQPQHF
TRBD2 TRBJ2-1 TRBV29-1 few TGCAGCGTTGACGCGGGAGCTAGGGATGAGCAGTTCTTC CSVDAGARDEQFF